A single sample gave rise to the 9 T cell receptor beta chains below, sequenced in a study of T cell changes during pregnancy in multiple sclerosis. Measured with immunoSEQ multiplex PCR; TCRdb has only the in-frame clones, and not every one. The profile shows about 69,000 clones, 90% to 95% of them singletons. The source was CD4+ T cells from peripheral blood mononuclear cells, collected in the third trimester of pregnancy. The origin of the receptors is a female donor in good health, enrolled as a control in a pregnancy study.

J is TRBJ2-7 and V is TRBV27; 7 nucleotides align to TRBD1. With 6 bases clipped from V and 5 bases from J, the junction kept 13 bases outside the gene matches. The V gene's germline CDR1 is MNHEY and CDR2 SMNVEV (reference sequence). The CDR3 extends over 15 amino acids. CDR3 DNA: TGTGCCAGCAGGTCAAACAGGGGTACGCCCAACGAGCAGTACTTC. Translation gives CASRSNRGTPNEQYF.

The chain is built from TRBV19 and TRBJ1-3; D is ambiguous. There are 14 residues in the CDR3. Germline-derived CDR1 and CDR2 are LNHDA and SQIVND (reference sequence). The V end was cut by 3 bases, the J end by 3 bases, with 9 bases between. CDR3 sequence (DNA): TGTGCCAGTAGTATGGGCTTCGGTGGAAACACCATATATTTT. Translating gives CASSMGFGGNTIYF.

The chain recombines TRBV29-1 with TRBJ1-2; 8 bases fit TRBD1. CDR1 and CDR2 (germline): SQVTM, ANQGSEA. CDR3 length equals 13 residues. The ends lost 6 bases at V and 5 bases at J; junction bases unmatched: 8. The DNA of the CDR3 is TGCAGCGTAGCGACCGGGACAGGTTATGGCTACACCTTC. It encodes CSVATGTGYGYTF.

The chain is built from TRBV11-2 and TRBJ1-2, with 9 bases identical to TRBD1. The CDR3 runs to 14 residues. CDR1 and CDR2 (germline): SGHAT, FQNNGV. V shed 2 bases and J 6 bases; nucleotides not matched to a gene: 4. The CDR3 region is CASSLLQGADGYTF. The DNA for the CDR3 is TGTGCCAGCAGCTTATTACAGGGGGCCGATGGCTACACCTTC.

Remarks on this clone: One end of the junction varies from germline; a read error may be responsible. The rearrangement joins TRBV5-1 to TRBJ1-2; 10 nucleotides agree with TRBD1. Germline values: CDR1 SGHRS, CDR2 YFSETQ. This CDR3 has 14 amino acids. The CDR3 nucleotides are TGCGCCAGCACCTTGGGACAGGGGCACTATGGCTACACCTTC. Protein sequence: CASTLGQGHYGYTF.

The V call is TRBV7-9, the J call TRBJ2-3; 7 bases match TRBD1. The germline V gene encodes CDR1 SEHNR and CDR2 FQNEAQ (reference sequence). The CDR3 loop spans 14 amino acids. V was pared by 3 bases and J by 3 bases, with 3 bases of the junction left unmatched. In nucleotides, the CDR3 is TGTGCCAGCAGCTTCGGACAGGCGACAGATACGCAGTATTTT. It specifies CASSFGQATDTQYF.

J is TRBJ2-3 and V is TRBV5-5, with TRBD1 identical over 9 bases. The CDR3 length is 17 residues. J gave up 0 bases and V 0 bases, and 5 bases lay outside the gene matches. In germline, CDR1 is SGHKS, CDR2 YYEKEE (reference sequence). The CDR3 spells CASSLEGQGSSTDTQYF. In DNA, the CDR3 is TGTGCCAGCAGCTTGGAGGGACAGGGATCTAGCACAGATACGCAGTATTTT.

In the case of this clone: Other DNA sequences in this sample translate to the same CDR3. J is TRBJ1-2 and V is TRBV5-4; 8 nucleotides agree with TRBD1. The V gene end was trimmed by 4 bases and the J gene end by 2 bases; junction bases not matched to a gene: 4. Looked up from germline, CDR1 is SGHNT and CDR2 is YYREEE (reference sequence). This CDR3 is 14 amino acids long. The CDR3 bases are TGTGCCAGCAGCCTAGGACAGGGAAACTATGGCTACACCTTC. Its translation is CASSLGQGNYGYTF.

V and J are TRBV4-3 and TRBJ2-3; D is unresolved. The CDR3 has 12 amino acids. CDR1 LGHNA and CDR2 YSLEER come from the germline V gene. With 5 bases removed from V and 7 bases from J, the gap between germline ends came to 10 bases. CDR3 loop: CASSSSSNTQYF. CDR3 DNA: TGCGCCAGCAGCAGCTCGTCGAATACGCAGTATTTT.